Below, 21 T cell receptor beta chains from the same sample are listed, as sequenced in a study of shared clonotypes between healthy human individuals. Naive CD8 populations comprised CD45RO-negative cells positively selected for CCR7, excluding terminally differentiated effector memory CD45RA+ cells. TCRdb's copy holds only in-frame clones and misses some; the assay was immunoSEQ multiplex PCR. In the table there are about 870,000 clones, over 90% of which are singletons. Source material: naive CD8+ T cells sorted from blood. The receptors come from a man in his thirties or forties in good health.

This clone was recorded once. CDR3 coding DNA: TGTGCCAGCAGCTTCCAGGGTTCCAATGAGCAGTTCTTC. It is translated as CASSFQGSNEQFF. V gene TRBV6-6 combines with J gene TRBJ2-1; perhaps TRBD1 as D (5 bases). Trimming stripped 6 bases from V and 6 bases from J, with 12 bases between. Germline V lookup: CDR1 MNHNY, CDR2 SVGAGI (reference sequence). The CDR3 is 13 amino acids.

This chain joins TRBV11-2 and TRBJ2-4; 9 nucleotides match TRBD2. CDR1 and CDR2 (germline): SGHAT, FQNNGV. V lost 4 bases, J lost 3 bases, and 10 bases stayed unmatched. The CDR3 consists of 17 residues. The chain's CDR3 is CASSSLAGFSGKNIQYF. The CDR3 region has the DNA TGTGCCAGCAGCTCCCTAGCGGGATTTAGTGGCAAAAACATTCAGTACTTC.

This chain connects TRBV4-2 to TRBJ1-5; 8 positions agree with TRBD1. Per germline, CDR1 LGHNA and CDR2 YNFKEQ. The V segment lost 4 bases and the J segment 2 bases; nucleotides outside the gene matches: 7. This CDR3 region has 16 residues. CDR3 loop: CASSPLDRAGNQPQHF. The CDR3 DNA reads as TGTGCCAGCAGCCCCCTGGACAGGGCGGGCAATCAGCCCCAGCATTTT.

This clone was recorded once. The J gene is TRBJ2-5, the V gene TRBV29-1; no firm D call. The CDR3 length is 11 residues. V lost 7 bases to trimming and J lost 2 bases, with 8 bases between them. CDR1 SQVTM and CDR2 ANQGSEA come from the germline V gene. The CDR3 region is CSAIQQETQYF. In nucleotides, the CDR3 is TGCAGCGCTATACAGCAAGAGACCCAGTACTTC.

This clone has only one observation. V usage is TRBV10-3 and J usage is TRBJ1-1; the D is unclear. This CDR3 spans 15 amino acids. V lost 0 bases and J lost 4, with 12 bases in between. The germline CDR1 and CDR2 sequences are ENHRY and SYGVKD. This CDR3 reads CAISESGGFGTEAFF. CDR3 in DNA: TGTGCCATCAGTGAGTCGGGTGGTTTTGGCACTGAAGCTTTCTTT.

This clone has just a few counts. At the DNA level, this CDR3 is encoded by other sequences in the same sample as well. This chain joins TRBV4-1 and TRBJ2-7; the match to TRBD1 covers 8 bases. This CDR3 is built from 15 residues. The V gene end was trimmed by 1 base and the J gene end by 3 bases; junction bases not matched to a gene: 5. CDR1 and CDR2 (germline): MGHRA, YSYEKL. CDR3 protein: CASSQGQGIGYEQYF. The DNA of the CDR3 is TGCGCCAGCAGCCAAGGACAGGGGATTGGCTACGAGCAGTACTTC.

This chain joins TRBV5-6 and TRBJ2-5; 16 bases fit TRBD2. Germline V gene sequence: CDR1 SGHDT, CDR2 YYEEEE. J lost 4 bases, V lost 3 bases, and 9 bases had no gene match. This CDR3 contains 18 residues. CDR3 protein: CASSSRGLAGGSGETQYF. The CDR3 nucleotides are TGTGCCAGCAGCTCACGGGGACTAGCGGGAGGGTCGGGAGAGACCCAGTACTTC.

The chain uses TRBV18 and TRBJ2-7; no clear D. The CDR3 runs to 19 residues. The germline V and J ends were trimmed by 3 bases and 3 bases, with 27 bases remaining between them. Germline values: CDR1 KGHSH, CDR2 LQKENI. In DNA, the CDR3 is TGTGCCAGCTCACCCAATTCCCTTGAAACCTCCCGGGTCCTCTACGAGCAGTACTTC. Protein sequence: CASSPNSLETSRVLYEQYF.

This chain joins TRBV5-5 and TRBJ2-1, with 9 bases that match TRBD1. Looked up from germline, CDR1 is SGHKS and CDR2 is YYEKEE (reference sequence). The CDR3 sequence is 14 residues long. The ends lost 2 bases at V and 6 bases at J; junction bases unmatched: 3. The CDR3 loop is CASSFATGGNEQFF. CDR3 bases: TGTGCCAGCAGCTTCGCGACAGGGGGCAATGAGCAGTTCTTC.

The genes are TRBV29-1 and TRBJ2-7; TRBD2 aligns across 7 bases. The length of the CDR3 is 14 residues. After removal of 6 bases from V and 5 bases from J, the junction contained 13 bases not matched to a gene. Germline values: CDR1 SQVTM, CDR2 ANQGSEA. The CDR3 DNA is TGCAGCGTACAGGTCGCGGGAGTGCTCGACGAGCAGTACTTC. This encodes CSVQVAGVLDEQYF.

The chain is built from TRBV27 and TRBJ2-7; D gene uncertain. Germline V lookup: CDR1 MNHEY, CDR2 SMNVEV (reference sequence). Deletions cut 5 bases from V and 1 base from J, with 9 bases between. The CDR3 loop spans 13 amino acids. CDR3 amino acids: CASSPSISYEQYF. CDR3 coding DNA: TGTGCCAGCAGTCCCTCTATATCCTACGAGCAGTACTTC.

This clone is a singleton in its sample. The chain carries TRBV7-8 and TRBJ1-5, with D tentatively TRBD1 (5 bases). Germline V gene lookup returns CDR1 SGHVS and CDR2 FQNEAQ. V was shortened by 8 bases and J by 5 bases, with 13 bases between the two germline ends. The CDR3 extends over 13 amino acids. The CDR3 sequence: CASGALGDQPQHF. DNA for the CDR3: TGTGCCAGCGGGGCTTTAGGGGATCAGCCCCAGCATTTT.

The genes are TRBV6-1 and TRBJ2-7; TRBD1 matches 10 bases. The V gene end was trimmed by 3 bases and the J gene end by 5 bases; junction bases not matched to a gene: 7. The CDR3 spans 15 residues. Germline-derived CDR1 and CDR2 are MNHNS and SASEGT. The CDR3 loop reads CASSEFRDRGHEQYF. The CDR3 DNA is TGTGCCAGCAGTGAGTTCAGGGACAGGGGCCACGAGCAGTACTTC.

CDR3 loop: CSVAGGAVAGRTYNEQFF. The DNA for the CDR3 is TGCAGCGTCGCAGGGGGCGCGGTAGCGGGACGCACCTACAATGAGCAGTTCTTC. This rearrangement joins TRBV29-1 to TRBJ2-1; either TRBD1 or TRBD2 may supply D (8 bases each). Trimming shortened V by 6 bases and J by 2 bases, and 26 bases separated the two germline ends. The CDR3 totals 18 residues. Germline CDR1 and CDR2: SQVTM and ANQGSEA.

V is TRBV15 and J is TRBJ2-3, with D unresolved. Trimming removed 3 bases from V and 6 bases from J, with 7 bases in between. This CDR3 comprises 12 residues. CDR1 LNHNV and CDR2 YYDKDF come from the germline V gene (reference sequence). This chain's CDR3 is CATSSPPDTQYF. In DNA form, the CDR3 reads TGTGCCACCAGCAGCCCCCCGGATACGCAGTATTTT.

This sequence joins TRBV28 and TRBJ2-5; D remains ambiguous. Trimming removed 3 bases from V and 2 bases from J, with 13 bases in between. The germline gives CDR1 MDHEN, CDR2 SYDVKM. The CDR3 runs 15 residues. The CDR3 DNA follows: TGTGCCAGCAGTTTGAATTTGGAGTTACAAGAGACCCAGTACTTC. Protein: CASSLNLELQETQYF.

The chain couples TRBV19 to TRBJ2-1, with 9 bases that match TRBD2. The length of the CDR3 is 16 residues. CDR1 and CDR2 from the germline V gene are LNHDA and SQIVND (reference sequence). Germline trimming cut 2 bases from V and 3 bases from J; bases unmatched to any gene: 5. CDR3 amino acids: CASSIIAGAVYNEQFF. The CDR3, as DNA: TGTGCCAGTAGTATAATAGCGGGAGCCGTCTACAATGAGCAGTTCTTC. The full variable domain, in which reference TRBV19 and TRBJ2-1 provide the parts outside the CDR3, is DGGITQSPKYLFRKEGQNVTLSCEQNLNHDAMYWYRQDPGQGLRLIYYSQIVNDFQKGDIAEGYSVSREKKESFPLTVTSAQKNPTAFYLCASSIIAGAVYNEQFFGPGTRLTVL.

This chain links TRBV6-5 with TRBJ2-7, with D unclear. Germline values: CDR1 MNHEY, CDR2 SVGAGI. With 2 bases removed from V and 0 bases from J, the gap between germline ends came to 5 bases. This CDR3 comprises 13 residues. CDR3 residues: CASSYPSSYEQYF. CDR3 DNA: TGTGCCAGCAGTTACCCCTCCTCCTACGAGCAGTACTTC.

This rearrangement joins TRBV28 to TRBJ2-3, with TRBD1 matching 10 bases. The CDR3 has 16 amino acids. V shed 2 bases and J 6 bases; nucleotides not matched to a gene: 8. Per the germline V gene, CDR1 is MDHEN and CDR2 is SYDVKM. The CDR3 loop reads CASSLRDRGITDTQYF. The CDR3 nucleotides are TGTGCCAGCAGTTTACGGGACAGGGGAATCACCGATACGCAGTATTTT.

The chain is built from TRBV6-1 and TRBJ2-7; D remains ambiguous. CDR1 and CDR2 from the germline V gene are MNHNS and SASEGT. The CDR3 covers 17 residues. Trimming cost V 3 bases and J 1 base, with 19 bases left between them. In DNA form, the CDR3 reads TGTGCCAGCAGTGATCGTCGGTTGGTAGCCACTTCCTACGAGCAGTACTTC. Translating it yields CASSDRRLVATSYEQYF.

This chain links TRBV27 with TRBJ2-1; TRBD2 aligns across 8 bases. Germline CDR1 is MNHEY and CDR2 is SMNVEV (reference sequence). This CDR3 is built from 14 residues. The J segment lost 9 bases and the V segment lost 6 bases, leaving 10 bases of the junction unmatched. CDR3 bases: TGTGCCAGCAGACCCATTGGACTAGCCTCTGAGCAGTTCTTC. Protein product: CASRPIGLASEQFF.